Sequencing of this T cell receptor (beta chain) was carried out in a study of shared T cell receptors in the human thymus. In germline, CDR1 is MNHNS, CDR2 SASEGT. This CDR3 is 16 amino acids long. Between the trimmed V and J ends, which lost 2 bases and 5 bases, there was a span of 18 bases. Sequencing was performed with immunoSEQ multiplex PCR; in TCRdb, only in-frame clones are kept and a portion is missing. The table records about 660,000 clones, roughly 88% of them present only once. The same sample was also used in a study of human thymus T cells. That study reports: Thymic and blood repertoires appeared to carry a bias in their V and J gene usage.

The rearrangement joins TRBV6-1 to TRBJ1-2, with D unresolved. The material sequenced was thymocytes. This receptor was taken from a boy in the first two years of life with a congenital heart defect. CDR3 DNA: TGTGCCAGCAGTGAACGAGGGCCCCGCCACCGTTATGGCTACACCTTC. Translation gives CASSERGPRHRYGYTF.